These T cell receptor beta chains were read from a single sample in a study of blood T cell repertoires in COVID-19. TCRdb's copy holds only in-frame clones and misses some; the assay was immunoSEQ multiplex PCR. This table has about 8,700 clones, more than 85% appearing once. The sequencing sample was made of peripheral blood. Receptors were obtained from a woman between 45 and 65 years old with active COVID-19. The CDR3 runs from the conserved cysteine through the conserved F or W. Each record gives: CDR3 length, V gene, CDR3 protein.

CDR3 length: 16
V gene: TRBV10-3
CDR3 protein: CAISDYGTGGSDTQYF

CDR3 length: 14
V gene: TRBV7-9
CDR3 protein: CASSLKAGNTEAFF

CDR3 length: 16
V gene: TRBV5-6
CDR3 protein: CASSLRTSGTSYEQYF

CDR3 length: 15
V gene: TRBV9
CDR3 protein: CASSVDQGAKETQYF

CDR3 length: 17
V gene: TRBV9
CDR3 protein: CASSAQSGQGATAEAFF

CDR3 length: 12
V gene: TRBV10-1
CDR3 protein: CNRQDTSYEQYF

CDR3 length: 16
V gene: TRBV1
CDR3 protein: CTSIRTGVLGNQPQHF

CDR3 length: 15
V gene: TRBV3-1/TRBV3-2
CDR3 protein: CASSPTLTNTGELFF

CDR3 length: 15
V gene: TRBV28
CDR3 protein: CASSLATGVNNEQFF

CDR3 length: 15
V gene: TRBV29-1
CDR3 protein: CSVEDYRDSGNTIYF

CDR3 length: 19
V gene: TRBV4-2
CDR3 protein: CASSQSLLAGGPRVNEQFF

CDR3 length: 15
V gene: TRBV5-1
CDR3 protein: CASSSTGGRNTEAFF

CDR3 length: 14
V gene: TRBV27
CDR3 protein: CASSFRDRLYEQYF

CDR3 length: 13
V gene: TRBV7-6
CDR3 protein: CASSGGDRVLQYF

CDR3 length: 15
V gene: TRBV19
CDR3 protein: CASSKTLANQETQYF

CDR3 length: 16
V gene: TRBV25-1
CDR3 protein: CASSTTSLANTGELFF

CDR3 length: 19
V gene: TRBV16
CDR3 protein: CASSPEGAFVQGGINEQFF

CDR3 length: 13
V gene: TRBV7-9
CDR3 protein: CASSLRGGHIQYF

CDR3 length: 16
V gene: TRBV5-5
CDR3 protein: CASSFSGQGNTGELFF

CDR3 length: 16
V gene: TRBV6-4
CDR3 protein: CASSEFSSGRYNEQFF

CDR3 length: 13
V gene: TRBV2
CDR3 protein: CASSTDRANVLTF

CDR3 length: 14
V gene: TRBV7-9
CDR3 protein: CASSLNQGMAEAFF

CDR3 length: 15
V gene: TRBV5-6
CDR3 protein: CASSLAGTGVKPQHF

CDR3 length: 15
V gene: TRBV18
CDR3 protein: CASSPGLAGTGELFF

CDR3 length: 19
V gene: TRBV28
CDR3 protein: CASSPTEPGQGAYNQPQHF

CDR3 length: 14
V gene: TRBV6-5
CDR3 protein: CASSLTEVNEKLFF

CDR3 length: 16
V gene: TRBV3-1/TRBV3-2
CDR3 protein: CASSHPQGAGDTEAFF

CDR3 length: 14
V gene: TRBV2
CDR3 protein: CASSELSGRETQYF

CDR3 length: 14
V gene: TRBV29-1
CDR3 protein: CSVEGGRSYYGYTF

CDR3 length: 16
V gene: TRBV7-9
CDR3 protein: CASSLVGLAMDNEQFF

CDR3 length: 12
V gene: TRBV2
CDR3 protein: CASSLTGDEQYF

CDR3 length: 13
V gene: TRBV25-1
CDR3 protein: CASSARVNTEAFF

CDR3 length: 13
V gene: TRBV29-1
CDR3 protein: CSVAQSSGNTIYF

CDR3 length: 15
V gene: TRBV27
CDR3 protein: CASSSGQGTQETQYF

CDR3 length: 14
V gene: TRBV6-5
CDR3 protein: CASSRLSGANVLTF

CDR3 length: 12
V gene: TRBV5-8
CDR3 protein: CASSLTGGKQYF

CDR3 length: 16
V gene: TRBV3-1/TRBV3-2
CDR3 protein: CASSRTPGTGGDGYTF

CDR3 length: 14
V gene: TRBV5-1
CDR3 protein: CASSFDEGAGGYTF

CDR3 length: 15
V gene: TRBV28
CDR3 protein: CASSPWTGGTGELFF

CDR3 length: 15
V gene: TRBV19
CDR3 protein: CASSIGPGRNYGYTF

CDR3 length: 12
V gene: TRBV14
CDR3 protein: CASSQEREKLFF